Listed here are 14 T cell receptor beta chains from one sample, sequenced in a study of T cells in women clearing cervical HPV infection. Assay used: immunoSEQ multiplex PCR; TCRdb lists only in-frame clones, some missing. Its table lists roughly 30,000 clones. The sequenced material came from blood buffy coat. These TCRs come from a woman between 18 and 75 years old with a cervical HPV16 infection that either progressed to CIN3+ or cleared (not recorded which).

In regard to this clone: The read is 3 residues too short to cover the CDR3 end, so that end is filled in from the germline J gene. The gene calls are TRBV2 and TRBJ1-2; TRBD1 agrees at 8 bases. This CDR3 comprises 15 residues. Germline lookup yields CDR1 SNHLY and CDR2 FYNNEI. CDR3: CASSRSGGPSYDYTF. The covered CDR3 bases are TGTGCCAGCTCCAGATCAGGGGGCCCCTCCTACGAC.

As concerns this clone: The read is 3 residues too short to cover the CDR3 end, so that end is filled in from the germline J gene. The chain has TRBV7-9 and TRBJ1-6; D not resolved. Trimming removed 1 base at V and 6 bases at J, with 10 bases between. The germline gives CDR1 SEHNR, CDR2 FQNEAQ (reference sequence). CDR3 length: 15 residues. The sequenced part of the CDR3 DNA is TGTGCCAGCAGCTTAGTTCAGTTCCCTAATTCACCC. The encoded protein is CASSLVQFPNSP. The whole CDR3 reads CASSLVQFPNSPLHF.

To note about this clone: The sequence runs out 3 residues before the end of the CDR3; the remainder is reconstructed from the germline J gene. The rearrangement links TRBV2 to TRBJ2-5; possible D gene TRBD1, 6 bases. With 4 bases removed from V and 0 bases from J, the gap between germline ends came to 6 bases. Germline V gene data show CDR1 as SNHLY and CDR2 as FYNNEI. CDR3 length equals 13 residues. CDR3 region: CASSGTDQETQYF. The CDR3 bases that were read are TGTGCCAGCAGTGGGACAGACCAAGAGACC.

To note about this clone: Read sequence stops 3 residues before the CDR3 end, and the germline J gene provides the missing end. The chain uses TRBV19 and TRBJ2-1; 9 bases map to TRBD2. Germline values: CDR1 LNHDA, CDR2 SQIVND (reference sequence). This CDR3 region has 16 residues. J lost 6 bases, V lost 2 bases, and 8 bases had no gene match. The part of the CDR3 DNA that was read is TGTGCCAGTAGTATACTAGGCGGGAGGGCGGGCAATGAG. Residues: CASSILGGRAGNE. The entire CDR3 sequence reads CASSILGGRAGNEQFF.

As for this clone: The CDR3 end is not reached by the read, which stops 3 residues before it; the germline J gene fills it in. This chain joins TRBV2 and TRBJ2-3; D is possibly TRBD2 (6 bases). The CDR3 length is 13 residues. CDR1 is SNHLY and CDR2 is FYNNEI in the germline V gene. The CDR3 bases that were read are TGTGCCAGCGGGAGAGCCCCGGGGGAGACG. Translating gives CASGRAPGET. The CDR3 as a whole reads CASGRAPGETQYF.

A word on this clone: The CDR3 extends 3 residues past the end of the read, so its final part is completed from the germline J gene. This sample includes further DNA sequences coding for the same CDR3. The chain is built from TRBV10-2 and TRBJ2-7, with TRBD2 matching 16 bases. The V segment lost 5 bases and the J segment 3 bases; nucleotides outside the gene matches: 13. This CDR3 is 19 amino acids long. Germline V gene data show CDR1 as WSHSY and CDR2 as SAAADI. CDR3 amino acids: CASSQTPGLAGGPLYEQYF. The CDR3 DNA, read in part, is TGCGCCAGCAGTCAAACTCCGGGACTAGCGGGAGGGCCGCTCTACGAG.

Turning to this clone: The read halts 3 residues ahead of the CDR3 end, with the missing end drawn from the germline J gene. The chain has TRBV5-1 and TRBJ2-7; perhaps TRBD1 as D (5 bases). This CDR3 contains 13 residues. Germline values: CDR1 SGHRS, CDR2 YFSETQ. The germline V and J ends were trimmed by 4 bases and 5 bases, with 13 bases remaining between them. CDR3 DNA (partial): TGCGCCAGCAGCCCCCAGGGTACCGACGAG. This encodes CASSPQGTDE. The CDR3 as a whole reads CASSPQGTDEQYF.

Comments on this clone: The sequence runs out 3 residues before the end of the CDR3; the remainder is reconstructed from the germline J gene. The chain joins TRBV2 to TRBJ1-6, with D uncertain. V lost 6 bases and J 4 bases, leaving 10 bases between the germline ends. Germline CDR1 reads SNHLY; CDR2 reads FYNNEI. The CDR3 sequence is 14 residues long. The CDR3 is CASSSTQYNSPLHF. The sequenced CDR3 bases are TGTGCCAGCAGCTCCACCCAGTATAATTCACCC.

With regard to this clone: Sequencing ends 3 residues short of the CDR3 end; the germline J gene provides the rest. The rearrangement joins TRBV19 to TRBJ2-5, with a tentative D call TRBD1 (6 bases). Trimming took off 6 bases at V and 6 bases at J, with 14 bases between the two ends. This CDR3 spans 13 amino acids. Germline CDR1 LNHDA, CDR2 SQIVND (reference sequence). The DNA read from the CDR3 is TGTGCCAGTAGCATATCAGGGGCACAGACC. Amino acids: CASSISGAQT. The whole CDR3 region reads CASSISGAQTQYF. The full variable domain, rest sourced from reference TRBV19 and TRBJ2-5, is DGGITQSPKYLFRKEGQNVTLSCEQNLNHDAMYWYRQDPGQGLRLIYYSQIVNDFQKGDIAEGYSVSREKKESFPLTVTSAQKNPTAFYLCASSISGAQTQYFGPGTRLLVL.

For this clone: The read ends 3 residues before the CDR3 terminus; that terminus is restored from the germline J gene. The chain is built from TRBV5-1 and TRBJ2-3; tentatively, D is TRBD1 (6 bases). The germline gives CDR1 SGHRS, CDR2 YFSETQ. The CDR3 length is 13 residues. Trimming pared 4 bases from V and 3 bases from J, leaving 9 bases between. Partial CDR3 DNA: TGCGCCAGCAGCCTTCAGGGGACAGATACG. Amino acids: CASSLQGTDT. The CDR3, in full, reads CASSLQGTDTQYF. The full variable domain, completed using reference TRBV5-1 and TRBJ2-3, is KAGVTQTPRYLIKTRGQQVTLSCSPISGHRSVSWYQQTPGQGLQFLFEYFSETQRNKGNFPGRFSGRQFSNSRSEMNVSTLELGDSALYLCASSLQGTDTQYFGPGTRLTVL.

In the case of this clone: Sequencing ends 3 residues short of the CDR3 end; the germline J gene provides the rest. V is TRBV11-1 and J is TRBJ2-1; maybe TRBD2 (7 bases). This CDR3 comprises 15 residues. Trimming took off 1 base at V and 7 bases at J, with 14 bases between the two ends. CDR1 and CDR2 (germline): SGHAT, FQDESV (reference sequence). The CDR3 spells CASSLVGRGGNEQFF. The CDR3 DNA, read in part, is TGTGCCAGCAGCTTAGTAGGTAGGGGGGGAAATGAG.

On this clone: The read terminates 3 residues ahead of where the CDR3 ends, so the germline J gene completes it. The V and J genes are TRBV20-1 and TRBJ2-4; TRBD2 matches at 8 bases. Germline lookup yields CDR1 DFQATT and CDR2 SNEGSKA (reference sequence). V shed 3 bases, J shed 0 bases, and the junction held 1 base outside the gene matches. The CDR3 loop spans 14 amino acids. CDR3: CSASSGIAKNIQYF. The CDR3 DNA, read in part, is TGCAGTGCTAGTAGCGGGATAGCCAAAAACATT.

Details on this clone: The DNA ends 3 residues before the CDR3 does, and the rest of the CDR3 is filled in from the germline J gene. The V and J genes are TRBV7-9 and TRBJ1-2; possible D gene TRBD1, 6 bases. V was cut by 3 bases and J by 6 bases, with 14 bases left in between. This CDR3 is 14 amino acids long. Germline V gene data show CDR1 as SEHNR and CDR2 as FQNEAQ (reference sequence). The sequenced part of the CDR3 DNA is TGTGCCAGCAGCTTGGGGGCCAAGGTAGATGGC. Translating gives CASSLGAKVDG. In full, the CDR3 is CASSLGAKVDGYTF.

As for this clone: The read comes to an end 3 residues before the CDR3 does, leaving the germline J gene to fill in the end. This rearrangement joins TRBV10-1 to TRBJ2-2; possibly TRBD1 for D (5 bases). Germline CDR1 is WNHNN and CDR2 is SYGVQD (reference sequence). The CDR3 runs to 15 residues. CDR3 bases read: TGCGCCAGCAGTTCAGGTAGCTCTGGGGCCAACGTG. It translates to CASSSGSSGANV. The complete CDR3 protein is CASSSGSSGANVLFF.